The following is a T cell receptor (beta chain) sequence with its context. Antigen unknown. Trimming removed 2 bases at V and 0 bases at J, with 12 bases between. The V gene's germline CDR1 is KGHSH and CDR2 LQKENI. The CDR3 covers 16 residues. The sample belongs to a study of OX40 agonist ivuxolimab in advanced cancers. Study-wide points: Also showing low normalized T-cell clonal expansion were some of the nonresponders.

Sequencing was performed with immunoSEQ multiplex PCR; in TCRdb, only in-frame clones are kept and a portion is missing. This table holds tens of thousands of clones, more than 70% found once. Sample: CD4+ or CD8+ T cells sorted from blood, taken in a trial of the OX40 agonist ivuxolimab. The gene calls are TRBV18 and TRBJ2-3; weak D call: TRBD1 (5 bases). The TCR comes from an adult with an advanced solid tumor such as melanoma, head and neck, liver or kidney cancer. The CDR3 coding sequence is TGTGCCAGCTCACCAAAGAGCCAGGGAAGCACAGATACGCAGTATTTT. Its translation: CASSPKSQGSTDTQYF.